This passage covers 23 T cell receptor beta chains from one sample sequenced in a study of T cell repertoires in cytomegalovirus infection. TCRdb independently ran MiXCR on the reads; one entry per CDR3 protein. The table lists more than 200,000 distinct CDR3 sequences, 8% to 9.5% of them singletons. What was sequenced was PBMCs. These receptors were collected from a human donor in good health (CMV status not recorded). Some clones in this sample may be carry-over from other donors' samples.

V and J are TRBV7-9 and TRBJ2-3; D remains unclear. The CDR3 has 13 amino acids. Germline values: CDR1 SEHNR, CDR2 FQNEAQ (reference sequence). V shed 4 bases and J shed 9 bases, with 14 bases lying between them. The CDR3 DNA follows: TGTGCCAGCAGCTCCTCGGGTGGCGCCACGCAGTATTTT. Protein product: CASSSSGGATQYF. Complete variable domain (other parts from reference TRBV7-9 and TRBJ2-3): DTGVSQNPRHKITKRGQNVTFRCDPISEHNRLYWYRQTLGQGPEFLTYFQNEAQLEKSRLLSDRFSAERPKGSFSTLEIQRTEQGDSAMYLCASSSSGGATQYFGPGTRLTVL.

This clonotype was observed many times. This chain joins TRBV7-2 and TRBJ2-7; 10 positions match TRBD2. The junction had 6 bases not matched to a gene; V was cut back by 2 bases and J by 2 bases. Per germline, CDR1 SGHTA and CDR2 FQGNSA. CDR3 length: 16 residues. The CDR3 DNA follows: TGTGCCAGCAGCTTACAATCGGGACTAGCGACCTACGAGCAGTACTTC. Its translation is CASSLQSGLATYEQYF.

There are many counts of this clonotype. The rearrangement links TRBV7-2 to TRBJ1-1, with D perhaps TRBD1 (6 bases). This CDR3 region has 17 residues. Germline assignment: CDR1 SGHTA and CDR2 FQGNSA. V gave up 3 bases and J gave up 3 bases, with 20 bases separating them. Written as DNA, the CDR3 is TGTGCCAGCAGCTTCCGCCCACAGGGCCGGGCGTACACTGAAGCTTTCTTT. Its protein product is CASSFRPQGRAYTEAFF.

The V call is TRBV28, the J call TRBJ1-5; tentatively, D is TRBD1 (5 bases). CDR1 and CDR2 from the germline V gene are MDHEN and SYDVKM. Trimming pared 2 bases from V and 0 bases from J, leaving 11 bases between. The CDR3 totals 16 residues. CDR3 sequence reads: CASSLVSRVSNQPQHF. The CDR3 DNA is TGTGCCAGCAGTTTAGTTAGCAGGGTTAGCAATCAGCCCCAGCATTTT. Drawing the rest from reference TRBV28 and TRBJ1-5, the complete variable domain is DVKVTQSSRYLVKRTGEKVFLECVQDMDHENMFWYRQDPGLGLRLIYFSYDVKMKEKGDIPEGYSVSREKKERFSLILESASTNQTSMYLCASSLVSRVSNQPQHFGDGTRLSIL.

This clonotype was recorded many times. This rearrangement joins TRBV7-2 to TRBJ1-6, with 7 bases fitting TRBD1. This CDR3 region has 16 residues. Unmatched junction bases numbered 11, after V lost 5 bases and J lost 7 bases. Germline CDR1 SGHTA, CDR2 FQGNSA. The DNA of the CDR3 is TGTGCCAGCAGCCTCTCCGGGACAGCCAACAATTCACCCCTCCACTTT. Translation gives CASSLSGTANNSPLHF.

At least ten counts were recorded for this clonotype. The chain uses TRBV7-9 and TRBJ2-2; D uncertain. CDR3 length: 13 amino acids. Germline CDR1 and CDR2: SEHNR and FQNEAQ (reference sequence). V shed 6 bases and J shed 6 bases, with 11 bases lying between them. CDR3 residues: CASRSRVAGELFF. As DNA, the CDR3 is TGTGCCAGCAGATCCCGGGTTGCCGGGGAGCTGTTTTTT.

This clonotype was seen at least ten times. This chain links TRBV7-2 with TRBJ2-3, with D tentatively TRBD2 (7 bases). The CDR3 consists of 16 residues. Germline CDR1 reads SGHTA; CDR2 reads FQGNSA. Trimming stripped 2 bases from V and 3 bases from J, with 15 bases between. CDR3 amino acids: CASSLWKAGATDTQYF. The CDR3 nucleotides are TGTGCCAGCAGCTTATGGAAGGCGGGGGCAACAGATACGCAGTATTTT.

The CDR3 here is CSATELAGGPDTQYF. The CDR3 DNA sequence: TGCAGTGCTACGGAGCTAGCGGGAGGGCCAGATACGCAGTATTTT. V usage is TRBV20-1 and J usage is TRBJ2-3, with 12 bases aligning to TRBD2. The CDR3 has 15 residues. The germline V gene has CDR1 DFQATT and CDR2 SNEGSKA (reference sequence). J was trimmed by 4 bases and V by 4 bases; bases with no gene match: 6.

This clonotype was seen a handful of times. The CDR3 DNA reads as TGTGCCAGCAGCCAAGGACAGGGGGTTGCCTACGAGCAGTACTTC. Translating gives CASSQGQGVAYEQYF. The chain uses TRBV7-2 and TRBJ2-7, with TRBD1 matching over 10 bases. V was pared by 5 bases and J by 2 bases, with 6 bases of the junction left unmatched. Germline V gene data show CDR1 as SGHTA and CDR2 as FQGNSA. The CDR3 totals 15 residues. Looking up the rest from reference TRBV7-2 and TRBJ2-7 gives the full variable domain: GAGVSQSPSNKVTEKGKDVELRCDPISGHTALYWYRQSLGQGLEFLIYFQGNSAPDKSGLPSDRFSAERTGGSVSTLTIQRTQQEDSAVYLCASSQGQGVAYEQYFGPGTRLTVT.

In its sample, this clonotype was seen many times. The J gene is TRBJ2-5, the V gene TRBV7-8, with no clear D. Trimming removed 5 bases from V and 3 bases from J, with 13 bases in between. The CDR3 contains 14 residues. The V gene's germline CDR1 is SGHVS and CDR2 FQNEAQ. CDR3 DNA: TGTGCCAGCAGCCCTCTAAATCGGGAAGAGACCCAGTACTTC. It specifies CASSPLNREETQYF.

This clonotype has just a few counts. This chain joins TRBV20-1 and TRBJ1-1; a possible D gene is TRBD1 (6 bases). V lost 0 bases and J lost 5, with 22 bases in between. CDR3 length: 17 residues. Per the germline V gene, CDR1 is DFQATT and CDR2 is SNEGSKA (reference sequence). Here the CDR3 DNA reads TGCAGTGCTAGAGATCTGCGTACGGGGGCTTTGGGGACTGAAGCTTTCTTT. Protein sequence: CSARDLRTGALGTEAFF.

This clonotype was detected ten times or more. The CDR3 protein is CASSLAGMLPEAFF. Here the CDR3 DNA reads TGTGCCAGCAGCTTAGCGGGGATGCTACCTGAAGCTTTCTTT. This chain links TRBV7-8 with TRBJ1-1; D is unresolved. The CDR3 covers 14 residues. The V end lost 0 bases, the J end lost 6 bases, and 11 bases lay between the germline ends. Germline CDR1 SGHVS, CDR2 FQNEAQ.

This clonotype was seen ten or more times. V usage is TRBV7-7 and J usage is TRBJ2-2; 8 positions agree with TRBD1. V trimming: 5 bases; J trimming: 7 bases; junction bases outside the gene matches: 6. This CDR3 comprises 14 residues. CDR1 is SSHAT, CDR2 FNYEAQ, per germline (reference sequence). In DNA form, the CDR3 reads TGTGCCAGCAGCGACAGGGGCCCGGGCGGGGAGCTGTTTTTT. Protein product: CASSDRGPGGELFF.

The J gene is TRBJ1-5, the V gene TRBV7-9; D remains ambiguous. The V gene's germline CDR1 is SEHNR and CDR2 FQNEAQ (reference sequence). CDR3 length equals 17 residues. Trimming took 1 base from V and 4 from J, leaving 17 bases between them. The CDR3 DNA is TGTGCCAGCAGCTTAGGGACTGCGATTCCGCGGAATCAGCCCCAGCATTTT. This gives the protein CASSLGTAIPRNQPQHF.

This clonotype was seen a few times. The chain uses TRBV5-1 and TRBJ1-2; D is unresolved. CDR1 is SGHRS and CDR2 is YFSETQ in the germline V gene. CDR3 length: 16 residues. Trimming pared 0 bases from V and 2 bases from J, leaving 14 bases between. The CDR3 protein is CASSLDLGRGNYGYTF. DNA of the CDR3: TGCGCCAGCAGCTTGGATCTCGGCAGAGGGAACTATGGCTACACCTTC.

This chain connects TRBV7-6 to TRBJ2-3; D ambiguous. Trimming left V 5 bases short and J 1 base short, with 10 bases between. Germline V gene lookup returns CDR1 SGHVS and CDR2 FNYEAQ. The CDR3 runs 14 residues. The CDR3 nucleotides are TGTGCCAGCAGCCTTGGGCACGGCACAGATACGCAGTATTTT. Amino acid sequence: CASSLGHGTDTQYF.

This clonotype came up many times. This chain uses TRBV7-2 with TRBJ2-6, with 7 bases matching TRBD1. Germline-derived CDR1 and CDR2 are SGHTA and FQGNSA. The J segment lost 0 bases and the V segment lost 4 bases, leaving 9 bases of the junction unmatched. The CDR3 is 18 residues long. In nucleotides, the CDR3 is TGTGCCAGCAGCTCGCCGGGACAGATTAGCTCTGGGGCCAACGTCCTGACTTTC. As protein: CASSSPGQISSGANVLTF.

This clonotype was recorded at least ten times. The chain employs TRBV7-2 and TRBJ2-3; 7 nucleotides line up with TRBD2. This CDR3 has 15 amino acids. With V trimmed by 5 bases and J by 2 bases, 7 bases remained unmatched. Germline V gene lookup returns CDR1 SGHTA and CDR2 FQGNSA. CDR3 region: CASSPLGRDTDTQYF. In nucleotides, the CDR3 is TGTGCCAGCAGCCCCCTTGGGAGGGACACAGATACGCAGTATTTT.

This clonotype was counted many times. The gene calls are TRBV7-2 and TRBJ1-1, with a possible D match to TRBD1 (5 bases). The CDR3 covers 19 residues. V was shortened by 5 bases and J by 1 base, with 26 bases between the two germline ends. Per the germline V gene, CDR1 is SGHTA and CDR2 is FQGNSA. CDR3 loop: CASSRRPLGGVGGNTEAFF. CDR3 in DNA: TGTGCCAGCAGCCGCAGGCCCCTGGGGGGGGTGGGGGGGAACACTGAAGCTTTCTTT.

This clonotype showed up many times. Here the CDR3 reads CASSPTATRLSYGYTF. CDR3 nucleotides: TGTGCCAGCAGCCCCACGGCGACCCGGTTGAGTTATGGCTACACCTTC. The J gene is TRBJ1-2, the V gene TRBV7-2; D is ambiguous. This CDR3 has 16 residues. Germline V CDR1 and CDR2: SGHTA, FQGNSA. V lost 5 bases and J 5 bases, leaving 21 bases between the germline ends.

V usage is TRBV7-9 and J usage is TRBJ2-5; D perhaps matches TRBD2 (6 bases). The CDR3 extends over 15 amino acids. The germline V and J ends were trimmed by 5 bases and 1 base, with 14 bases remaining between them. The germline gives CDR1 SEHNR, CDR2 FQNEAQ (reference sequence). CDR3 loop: CASSLSGVLQETQYF. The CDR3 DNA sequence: TGTGCCAGCAGCCTTAGCGGAGTCCTCCAAGAGACCCAGTACTTC.

The CDR3 here is CSAISLIGQYATAGYGYTF. The DNA for the CDR3 is TGCAGTGCCATTAGCTTGATAGGACAGTACGCTACAGCGGGGTATGGCTACACCTTC. This chain uses TRBV20-1 with TRBJ1-2, with a possible D match to TRBD1 (6 bases). CDR3 length: 19 residues. V lost 6 bases, J lost 5 bases, and 34 bases lay in between. Germline loops: CDR1 DFQATT, CDR2 SNEGSKA (reference sequence).

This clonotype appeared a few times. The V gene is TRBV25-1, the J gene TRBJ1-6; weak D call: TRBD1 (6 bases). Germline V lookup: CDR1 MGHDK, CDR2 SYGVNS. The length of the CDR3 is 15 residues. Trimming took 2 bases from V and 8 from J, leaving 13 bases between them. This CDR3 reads CASSEAGHRHSPLHF. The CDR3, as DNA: TGTGCCAGCAGTGAAGCGGGACACCGTCATTCACCCCTCCACTTT.